This T cell receptor (beta chain) was found in a study of blood T cell repertoires in COVID-19. About the research overall: The cDNA or gDNA used as material had been derived from T cells, B-cell-depleted T cells, or PBMCs.

Authors' methods: From reference gene primer amplification, estimates of nucleated cell counts were derived. Generated by immunoSEQ multiplex PCR, the TCRdb table keeps only in-frame clones and is missing some. V, J and clone size are those of that table, while D and trimming were read from the DNA. The sample lists 210,000 or so clones; about 90% were seen once. Per the germline V gene, CDR1 is SGHNT and CDR2 is YENEEA. The V and J ends lost 5 bases and 3 bases respectively, with 16 bases between them. The CDR3 is 16 residues long. J is TRBJ2-2 and V is TRBV11-3; tentatively, D is TRBD2 (6 bases). The clonotype comes from a man in his forties with active or convalescent COVID-19. Sequencing was carried out using peripheral blood. CDR3 in DNA: TGTGCCAGCAGCCCAGTGCGGGGAAGGGACACCGGGGAGCTGTTTTTT. Its protein product is CASSPVRGRDTGELFF.